The clone carrying this T cell receptor beta chain showed up just once. Its antigen is unknown. These data belong to a study of vaccination and CD4 T cells after COVID-19. Indicated treatment: 10-day PBMC culture with coronavirus spike peptide pools or control peptides (ViraFEST assay). Sequencing of the DNA from cultured CD4+ T cells was carried out with the Oncomine TCR Beta short-read assay. TCRdb re-analysed the PCR reads in MiXCR, keeping a single row per CDR3 protein. The sample yields about 12,000 distinct CDR3 sequences, 55% to 70% seen once. The sample taken for sequencing was CD4+ T cells from blood, cultured in vitro. The clonotype originates from a human donor who had recovered from COVID-19.

CDR3 sequence: CASSQEAVIANTGELFF. CDR3 in DNA: TGCGCCAGCAGCCAAGAGGCGGTCATCGCGAACACCGGGGAGCTGTTTTTT. J is TRBJ2-2 and V is TRBV4-1; D is unclear. This CDR3 has 17 residues. The germline V gene has CDR1 MGHRA and CDR2 YSYEKL. Deletions cut 0 bases from V and 0 bases from J, with 11 bases between.